This TCR beta chain appears in the sequencing data of a study of blood T cell repertoires in COVID-19. Study at large: Material from acute and convalescent COVID-19 was sourced from the United States, Italy and Spain. PBMCs, B-cell-depleted T cells, or T cells provided the cDNA or gDNA that made up the material.

In the authors' methods: The authors estimated nucleated cell counts from reference gene primer amplification. Generated by immunoSEQ multiplex PCR, the TCRdb table keeps only in-frame clones and is missing some. V, J and clone size were drawn from that table, and D and trimming were deduced from the DNA. Among hundreds of thousands of clones listed, approximately 82% were seen once. Germline assignment: CDR1 MNHEY and CDR2 SVGAGI. The CDR3 sequence is 13 residues long. V dropped 6 bases and J dropped 6; count of bases not matched to a gene: 6. The rearrangement joins TRBV6-5 to TRBJ2-7, with TRBD1 identical over 9 bases. Sequencing was done on a sample of peripheral blood. This clonotype was sampled from a woman aged 45-59 years with acute or convalescent COVID-19. CDR3 DNA sequence: TGTGCCAGCAGGGGGGACAGGGCGAGCGAGCAGTACTTC. Translation gives CASRGDRASEQYF.